One T cell receptor beta chain is described in this entry. The antigen remains undetermined. Once extracted for a subset, genomic DNA was divided evenly among several immunoSEQ plates. Method: immunoSEQ multiplex PCR; TCRdb's copy keeps in-frame clones and lacks some. The sample has 450,000 to 600,000 clones; around 79% are singletons. The germline V gene encodes CDR1 LNHDA and CDR2 SQIVND (reference sequence). The CDR3 spans 14 residues. Trimming removed 7 bases from V and 4 bases from J, with 14 bases in between. The sample is drawn from a study of shared clonotypes between healthy human individuals. Whole-study findings and limits: Clonotype sharing levels among donors were expected to vary with sequencing depth. Few donors restricted represented genetic and exposure-history diversity. Sampling covered blood only; tissue repertoires likely differ.

Input material: PBMCs. The chain carries TRBV19 and TRBJ1-5, with D possibly matching TRBD1 (6 bases). The receptor was isolated from a woman between 40 and 50 years old in good health. Some clones in this sample may be carry-over from other donors' samples. The CDR3 DNA reads as TGTGCCAGTACCACAGGGAATCGTAATCAGCCCCAGCATTTT. This sequence encodes CASTTGNRNQPQHF. The whole variable domain, remainder taken from reference TRBV19 and TRBJ1-5, is DGGITQSPKYLFRKEGQNVTLSCEQNLNHDAMYWYRQDPGQGLRLIYYSQIVNDFQKGDIAEGYSVSREKKESFPLTVTSAQKNPTAFYLCASTTGNRNQPQHFGDGTRLSIL.